The sequence of this T cell receptor beta chain was determined in a study of cytomegalovirus exposure and HLA in healthy donors. Comment on this clone: Its antigen is unidentified.

General observations from the study: Later analysis revealed greater clonal expansion in HLA-associated TCR beta chains than in equally common others. Cytomegalovirus association was listed for approximately 150 TCR beta chains. Presence/absence analyses supposed approximately even sequencing depth among donors.

V gave up 5 bases and J gave up 7 bases, with 21 bases separating them. The CDR3 sequence is 16 residues long. CDR1 is SEHNR, CDR2 FQNEAQ, per germline (reference sequence). PCR employed 60 Vbeta and 13 Jbeta primers. Sequencing was performed with immunoSEQ multiplex PCR; in TCRdb, only in-frame clones are kept and a portion is missing. The sample includes around 130,000 clones, around 70% of them seen just once. This TCR derives from a man aged 25 to 40 in good health and CMV-seropositive. Sequencing used PBMCs. This chain links TRBV7-9 with TRBJ1-5, with a weak D call TRBD1 (5 bases). The CDR3 coding sequence is TGTGCCAGCAGCCACCCCTCGGGGGAGGGTTGGCAGCCCCAGCATTTT. This encodes CASSHPSGEGWQPQHF.